This T cell receptor (beta chain) emerged from a study of blood T cell repertoires in COVID-19. Produced via immunoSEQ multiplex PCR; TCRdb's table is partial and in-frame only. The sample holds some 130,000 clones, 80% seen once. Trimming took 3 bases from V and 0 from J; bases not matched to a gene: 18. Germline-derived CDR1 and CDR2 are LGHNT and FRNRAP. This CDR3 comprises 20 residues. The rearrangement joins TRBV12-5 to TRBJ1-2; 8 nucleotides agree with TRBD1. The TCR was taken from a man in his 70s with acute or convalescent COVID-19. The sample comprised peripheral blood. The CDR3 protein is CASGFSSNRGLIPPNYGYTF. The CDR3 DNA reads TGTGCTAGTGGTTTTTCTTCAAACAGGGGGTTGATACCCCCTAACTATGGCTACACCTTC.